The 26 T cell receptor beta chains below all came from one sample that was sequenced in a study of blood T cell repertoires in COVID-19. Profiling relied on immunoSEQ multiplex PCR, and the TCRdb table lists in-frame clones only, not all of them. The table lists approximately 200,000 clones, approximately 90% of them singletons, with approximately 2.1% in the top ten. Sequencing was done on a sample of PBMCs or T cells enriched from blood (not recorded which). The receptors originated from a woman between 25 and 40 years old who had recovered from COVID-19.

The chain is built from TRBV5-4 and TRBJ2-2; D not resolved. The germline CDR1 and CDR2 sequences are SGHNT and YYREEE (reference sequence). Trimming removed 7 bases at V and 2 bases at J, with 15 bases between. The length of the CDR3 is 15 residues. The CDR3 reads CASHLGTFNTGELFF. Written as DNA, the CDR3 is TGTGCCAGCCACCTGGGCACATTCAACACCGGGGAGCTGTTTTTT.

This clone was observed a single time. The V call is TRBV7-9, the J call TRBJ1-1; D is perhaps TRBD1 (6 bases). This CDR3 has 17 residues. V was pared by 0 bases and J by 5 bases, with 19 bases between. Looked up from germline, CDR1 is SEHNR and CDR2 is FQNEAQ (reference sequence). The chain's CDR3 is CASSLAGGRTGRTEAFF. In nucleotides, the CDR3 is TGTGCCAGCAGCTTAGCGGGGGGGCGGACCGGAAGGACTGAAGCTTTCTTT.

This clone was recorded only once. The chain carries TRBV28 and TRBJ1-1; weak D call: TRBD1 (6 bases). This CDR3 has 17 amino acids. Trimming stripped 5 bases from V and 1 base from J, with 20 bases between. Per germline, CDR1 MDHEN and CDR2 SYDVKM. The CDR3 here is CASSPLWVGGQNTEAFF. The CDR3 region has the DNA TGTGCCAGCAGTCCTCTATGGGTGGGGGGGCAGAACACTGAAGCTTTCTTT.

This clone was observed once. The CDR3 bases are TGTGCCAGCAGCAAAGGAGGGACACTCGTCCCCTACAATGAGCAGTTCTTC. It encodes CASSKGGTLVPYNEQFF. This chain uses TRBV21-1 with TRBJ2-1; the table's TRBD1 call for D was not verified on the DNA. TRBV21-1 is a pseudogene locus. The CDR3 runs to 17 residues.

The chain has TRBV30 and TRBJ1-1; D not certain. V lost 2 bases, J lost 5 bases, and 12 bases lay in between. Germline V CDR1 and CDR2: GTSNPN, SVGIG (reference sequence). The CDR3 consists of 13 residues. The DNA for the CDR3 is TGTGCCTGGAGTAGAGAGACGCGGACTGAAGCTTTCTTT. Protein sequence: CAWSRETRTEAFF.

The CDR3, as DNA: TGTGCCAGCAGACCGGGACAGCAAAACTATGGCTACACCTTC. Its protein product is CASRPGQQNYGYTF. The chain joins TRBV6-5 to TRBJ1-2, with 7 bases fitting TRBD1. The CDR3 spans 14 residues. CDR1 and CDR2 (germline): MNHEY, SVGAGI. Germline trimming cut 6 bases from V and 2 bases from J; bases unmatched to any gene: 6.

The chain links TRBV13 to TRBJ2-2, with D unresolved. Between the trimmed V and J ends, which lost 6 bases and 3 bases, there was a span of 14 bases. CDR1 and CDR2 from the germline V gene are PRHDT and FYEKMQ (reference sequence). The CDR3 is made up of 15 amino acids. The CDR3 sequence is CASSSTSPYTGELFF. The CDR3 DNA sequence: TGTGCCAGCAGTTCTACCTCCCCATACACCGGGGAGCTGTTTTTT.

J is TRBJ1-2 and V is TRBV9; D gene uncertain. Germline assignment: CDR1 SGDLS and CDR2 YYNGEE. The CDR3 runs to 14 residues. V shed 4 bases and J shed 4 bases, with 14 bases lying between them. CDR3 in amino acids: CASSPEVIPYGYTF. DNA for the CDR3: TGTGCCAGCAGCCCCGAGGTAATCCCCTATGGCTACACCTTC.

This clone occurred once. The chain has TRBV6-6 and TRBJ1-5; TRBD1 might be the D (6 bases). Between the trimmed V and J ends, which lost 5 bases and 0 bases, there was a span of 17 bases. The CDR3 is made up of 17 amino acids. Germline CDR1 reads MNHNY; CDR2 reads SVGAGI (reference sequence). The CDR3, as DNA: TGTGCCAGCAGTCTGGCTCACAGGGCCCCTAGCAATCAGCCCCAGCATTTT. Protein product: CASSLAHRAPSNQPQHF.

This CDR3 reads CASTPGGQGFYEQYF. CDR3 nucleotides: TGTGCCAGCACCCCAGGGGGACAGGGGTTCTACGAGCAGTACTTC. The V call is TRBV6-2 or TRBV6-3, the J call TRBJ2-7; TRBD1 agrees at 10 bases. With 7 bases clipped from V and 3 bases from J, the junction kept 9 bases outside the gene matches. CDR3 size: 15 residues. Germline loops: CDR1 MNHEY, CDR2 SVGEGT.

The chain uses TRBV28 and TRBJ1-5; D remains ambiguous. This CDR3 has 17 amino acids. V shed 1 base and J shed 7 bases, with 20 bases lying between them. CDR1 and CDR2 (germline): MDHEN, SYDVKM. For the CDR3, the DNA is TGTGCCAGCAGTTTATATGCCCCGGCCGGGTTCTGGCAGCCCCAGCATTTT. Residues: CASSLYAPAGFWQPQHF.

The rearrangement joins TRBV5-1 to TRBJ2-7; D may be TRBD2 (5 bases). The ends were cut back, 4 bases at V and 3 bases at J, with 14 bases in the middle. CDR3 length: 14 amino acids. Per the germline V gene, CDR1 is SGHRS and CDR2 is YFSETQ. The CDR3: CASSAGPEDYEQYF. The DNA for the CDR3 is TGCGCCAGCAGCGCCGGACCGGAGGACTACGAGCAGTACTTC.

J is TRBJ1-1 and V is TRBV9; maybe TRBD1 (6 bases). The CDR3 totals 16 residues. CDR1 and CDR2 (germline): SGDLS, YYNGEE. V was pared by 3 bases and J by 4 bases, with 19 bases between. This chain's CDR3 is CASSGNRAGGGTEAFF. CDR3 nucleotide sequence: TGTGCCAGCAGCGGTAACAGGGCGGGTGGTGGCACTGAAGCTTTCTTT. Using reference TRBV9 and TRBJ1-1 for the parts outside the CDR3, the full variable domain is DSGVTQTPKHLITATGQRVTLRCSPRSGDLSVYWYQQSLDQGLQFLIQYYNGEERAKGNILERFSAQQFPDLHSELNLSSLELGDSALYFCASSGNRAGGGTEAFFGQGTRLTVV.

The rearrangement links TRBV2 to TRBJ1-5, with D perhaps TRBD1 (6 bases). This CDR3 has 15 amino acids. Trimming shortened V by 4 bases and J by 3 bases, and 13 bases separated the two germline ends. Germline CDR1 is SNHLY and CDR2 is FYNNEI. CDR3: CASSAIRDTNQPQHF. Here the CDR3 DNA reads TGTGCCAGCAGTGCTATACGGGACACCAATCAGCCCCAGCATTTT.

The CDR3 loop is CSVAGGLAGGNPYNEQFF. The CDR3 DNA reads TGCAGCGTCGCCGGGGGACTAGCGGGGGGCAACCCCTACAATGAGCAGTTCTTC. The chain carries TRBV29-1 and TRBJ2-1, with 15 bases identical to TRBD2. Germline V lookup: CDR1 SQVTM, CDR2 ANQGSEA. V dropped 6 bases and J dropped 2; count of bases not matched to a gene: 11. The CDR3 spans 18 residues.

This chain joins TRBV10-2 and TRBJ1-3; weak D call: TRBD1 (6 bases). The CDR3 is 17 residues long. Trimming removed 8 bases at V and 0 bases at J, with 20 bases between. Germline V lookup: CDR1 WSHSY, CDR2 SAAADI. CDR3 DNA: TGCGCCAGCTTGGGGGCAGGGGATAAAAACTCTGGAAACACCATATATTTT. Its protein is CASLGAGDKNSGNTIYF.

J is TRBJ1-1 and V is TRBV6-5, with D unclear. The V and J ends lost 2 bases and 0 bases respectively, with 7 bases between them. Looked up from germline, CDR1 is MNHEY and CDR2 is SVGAGI. CDR3 length: 14 amino acids. CDR3 bases: TGTGCCAGCAGTTACGGGCAGCTGAACACTGAAGCTTTCTTT. Encoded protein: CASSYGQLNTEAFF.

The chain joins TRBV3-1 (or the pseudogene TRBV3-2) to TRBJ1-5, with 7 bases fitting TRBD1. This CDR3 is built from 15 residues. J gave up 4 bases and V 4 bases, and 7 bases lay outside the gene matches. The germline CDR1 and CDR2 sequences are LGHDT and YNNKEL (reference sequence). CDR3 in amino acids: CASSPGQQRNQPQHF. The DNA of the CDR3 is TGTGCCAGCAGCCCGGGACAGCAGAGGAATCAGCCCCAGCATTTT.

The CDR3 is CASSELAGVFNEQYF. The DNA for the CDR3 is TGTGCCAGCAGCGAACTAGCGGGAGTGTTTAACGAGCAGTACTTC. The V call is TRBV7-9, the J call TRBJ2-7; 11 nucleotides agree with TRBD2. Germline V gene data show CDR1 as SEHNR and CDR2 as FQNEAQ (reference sequence). The CDR3 sequence is 15 residues long. J was trimmed by 5 bases and V by 5 bases; bases with no gene match: 8.

This chain joins TRBV7-2 and TRBJ2-5; 7 bases match TRBD2. Germline V CDR1 and CDR2: SGHTA, FQGNSA. V lost 1 base to trimming and J lost 5 bases; unmatched junction nucleotides: 4. The CDR3 is 14 residues long. For the CDR3, the DNA is TGTGCCAGCAGCTTAGTCTGGGGGGGGGAGACCCAGTACTTC. Encoded protein: CASSLVWGGETQYF. The whole variable domain, filled in from reference TRBV7-2 and TRBJ2-5, reads GAGVSQSPSNKVTEKGKDVELRCDPISGHTALYWYRQSLGQGLEFLIYFQGNSAPDKSGLPSDRFSAERTGGSVSTLTIQRTQQEDSAVYLCASSLVWGGETQYFGPGTRLLVL.

The J gene is TRBJ1-1, the V gene TRBV10-3; 7 bases are shared with TRBD1. Germline trimming cut 5 bases from V and 0 bases from J; bases unmatched to any gene: 9. Germline CDR1 and CDR2: ENHRY and SYGVKD. The CDR3 runs 16 residues. This chain's CDR3 is CAISKRGQIMNTEAFF. DNA for the CDR3: TGTGCCATCAGTAAAAGGGGACAGATTATGAACACTGAAGCTTTCTTT.

V is TRBV5-4 and J is TRBJ1-4; tentatively, D is TRBD1 (6 bases). Trimming shortened V by 4 bases and J by 8 bases, and 18 bases separated the two germline ends. The CDR3 extends over 15 amino acids. In germline, CDR1 is SGHNT, CDR2 YYREEE (reference sequence). The CDR3 loop is CASSQSTGVREKLFF. In nucleotides, the CDR3 is TGTGCCAGCAGCCAATCGACAGGCGTGAGGGAAAAACTGTTTTTT.

The chain couples TRBV6-5 to TRBJ1-3; D is uncertain. This CDR3 is built from 15 residues. Germline CDR1 reads MNHEY; CDR2 reads SVGAGI. The V end was cut by 1 base, the J end by 0 bases, with 7 bases between. The CDR3 coding sequence is TGTGCCAGCAGTTACTGGGCGGGCTCTGGAAACACCATATATTTT. It codes for CASSYWAGSGNTIYF.

The chain carries TRBV7-8 and TRBJ1-2; 9 bases match TRBD1. Germline V CDR1 and CDR2: SGHVS, FQNEAQ. CDR3 length equals 16 residues. With 8 bases clipped from V and 2 bases from J, the junction kept 12 bases outside the gene matches. The CDR3 coding sequence is TGTGCCAGCGGCCCCACGGGACAGGGAACCAACTATGGCTACACCTTC. Residues: CASGPTGQGTNYGYTF.

This clone was observed a single time. The rearrangement joins TRBV15 to TRBJ1-4; 10 bases are shared with TRBD1. The CDR3 runs to 17 residues. CDR1 is LNHNV and CDR2 is YYDKDF in the germline V gene (reference sequence). V lost 8 bases to trimming and J lost 0 bases; unmatched junction nucleotides: 9. The CDR3 sequence is CATSRDRGFTTNEKLFF. The CDR3 DNA reads TGTGCCACCTCCCGGGACAGGGGATTTACAACTAATGAAAAACTGTTTTTT.

This clone was counted a single time. This chain connects TRBV7-8 to TRBJ2-7; D remains ambiguous. The CDR3 is 14 amino acids. The germline gives CDR1 SGHVS, CDR2 FQNEAQ. Trimming pared 5 bases from V and 2 bases from J, leaving 13 bases between. The CDR3 coding sequence is TGTGCCAGCAGCCGAGAGTCGACAACCTACGAGCAGTACTTC. It is translated as CASSRESTTYEQYF.